This TCR beta chain stems from a study of tumor-infiltrating T cells and Merkel cell polyomavirus. Looking at the study overall: The study examined CD8+ T cells specific for the Merkel cell polyomavirus KLL epitope. Patients at varying disease stages had median 2.7-year follow-up, range 1.1–6.0. Study observations and caveats: The study covered a single Merkel cell polyomavirus epitope only. KLL-specific TRB repertoires were diverse and largely private.

As concerns this clone: The antigen remains undetermined.

Sequenced by immunoSEQ multiplex PCR; TCRdb stores in-frame clones only, minus some. The sample includes 24,000 or so clones, approximately 90% of them seen just once. Immunohistochemistry showed robust Merkel cell polyomavirus Large T antigen staining in every patient's tumor. Included patients showed over 0.04% KLL-tetramer+ CD8+ T cells in blood and/or TIL. The germline V and J ends were trimmed by 4 bases and 7 bases, with 14 bases remaining between them. The CDR3 totals 13 residues. Germline CDR1 SGDLS, CDR2 YYNGEE. This clonotype was obtained from a man aged 45 to 65 with Merkel cell carcinoma. Sequencing used lymph node tissue. The V gene is TRBV9, the J gene TRBJ1-1; possible D gene TRBD1, 6 bases. DNA for the CDR3: TGTGCCAGCAGCAGGGGGGGGTTTAATGAAGCTTTCTTT. Residues: CASSRGGFNEAFF.